This T cell receptor beta chain was found in a study of control samples from healthy donors and cancer patients. Per the germline V gene, CDR1 is SGHVS and CDR2 is FNYEAQ. V lost 5 bases, J lost 3 bases, and 9 bases stayed unmatched. The CDR3 loop spans 18 amino acids. There are a few counts of this clone. The protocol was immunoSEQ multiplex PCR, while the TCRdb copy is restricted to in-frame clones and leaves out a portion. The sample lists 90,000 to 100,000 clones, 65% to 85% occurring once. The sample was PBMCs. The chain joins TRBV7-6 to TRBJ2-3; TRBD2 agrees at 15 bases. The TCR was taken from a man aged 65 to 79 with lung cancer. The CDR3 is CASSPWTSGGARTDTQYF. In DNA form, the CDR3 reads TGTGCCAGCAGCCCCTGGACTAGCGGGGGGGCTCGGACAGATACGCAGTATTTT.